The source of this T cell receptor beta chain is a study of identical twins (TCRdb year 2016). Regarding the study in general: To test whether fetal clonotypes persist, this study deep-sequenced TCR alpha and beta repertoires from monozygotic twins, from unrelated adults of various ages, and from cord blood. To rule out contamination, replicate twin experiments were performed at different times with different library preparation protocols.

The germline V gene sets CDR1 to LGHNA and CDR2 to YSLEER. Spanning cysteine to phenylalanine, the CDR3 consists of 15 amino acids. Only CDR3 DNA remains: 45 bases, in frame from the first base. This clonotype has only a few counts. Its antigen is still unknown. Its ends do not fully match the called genes, so a read error is possible. Library prep was done by 5' RACE. TCRdb records Illumina HiSeq 2000 as the sequencer. Template switching introduced a universal primer binding site; the final cDNA contained a unique molecular identifier, enabling accurate counting of TCR cDNA molecules. First-strand cDNA for TCR alpha and beta chains was synthesized from specific primers in the conserved constant-segment region. Each cDNA library was double barcoded, with a SMART-Mk sample barcode plus Illumina barcodes, to control for contamination. Two successive PCR steps introduced TruSeq adapter sequences along with Illumina sample barcodes. TCR alpha and beta cDNA libraries were sequenced on the Illumina HiSeq platform with custom primers. Per the original workflow: Raw reads were processed with MiGEC to extract unique molecular identifiers, and MiXCR was used to determine CDR3 positions. Recombination models were inferred per individual with the repgenHMM and IGoR tools using an EM algorithm. The tcR package in R was used for shared clonotype analysis, with sharing normalized by the product of cloneset sizes. Out-of-frame nonproductive sequences were analyzed to study raw recombination free of thymic and clonal selection effects. TCRdb reworked the public reads: Q25 trimming with fastp, MiXCR clone assembly, productive beta chains retained. Identical CDR3 proteins give one entry, which carries the most common genes and DNA. The V and J calls and clone size come from TCRdb's table, not from the authors' own analysis. For this sample the table gives 250,000 or so distinct CDR3 sequences, of which roughly 8% were detected only once. The top ten clones comprise roughly 3.1% of the sample.

Summary of the overall study and its limitations: A weaker excess of twin sharing was found in beta out-of-frame sequences because the signal-to-noise ratio was lowered by fewer shared sequences. Out-of-frame TCR alpha sequences shared between twins showed an excess of low generation-probability sequences compared with coincidental sharing between unrelated individuals. Recombination models systematically underestimated out-of-frame TCR alpha sharing in monozygotic twins but agreed with sharing between unrelated individuals. Zero-insertion analyses could be partly confounded by invariant T cells such as MAIT and iNKT, although diverse VJ usage argued against such confounding for most clonotypes. Because the same donors could not be followed over many years, the conclusions depended on cross-sectional statistical analysis. Abundant cord blood beta clonotypes carried fewer insertions; young adult naive repertoires showed a weaker similar trend, while memory repertoires showed none.

Every donor in the study was a healthy Caucasian. The twin cohort comprised three pairs of female monozygotic twins, all aged roughly 18 to 30 years. Positive isolation kits from Invitrogen were used to isolate CD4+ and CD8+ T cell populations. Another study also made use of these data, one on yellow fever vaccine responses in identical twins. As described in the second report: According to the authors, in identical twins the way T cells responded to vaccination appeared partly convergent and partly personalized. Focusing on identical twins, the study followed the T cell clones that responded to the vaccine, and did so with precision.

The TCR was taken from a woman between 18 and 29 years old in good health. This chain is built from TRBV4-3 and TRBJ2-3; a stretch of 8 junction bases matches TRBD1. The sample consisted of CD8+ T cells sorted from blood. The CDR3 region reads CASSQDSGGTDTQYF. In nucleotides, the sequence is TGCGCCAGCAGCCAAGATTCAGGGGGCACGGATACGCAGTATTTT.